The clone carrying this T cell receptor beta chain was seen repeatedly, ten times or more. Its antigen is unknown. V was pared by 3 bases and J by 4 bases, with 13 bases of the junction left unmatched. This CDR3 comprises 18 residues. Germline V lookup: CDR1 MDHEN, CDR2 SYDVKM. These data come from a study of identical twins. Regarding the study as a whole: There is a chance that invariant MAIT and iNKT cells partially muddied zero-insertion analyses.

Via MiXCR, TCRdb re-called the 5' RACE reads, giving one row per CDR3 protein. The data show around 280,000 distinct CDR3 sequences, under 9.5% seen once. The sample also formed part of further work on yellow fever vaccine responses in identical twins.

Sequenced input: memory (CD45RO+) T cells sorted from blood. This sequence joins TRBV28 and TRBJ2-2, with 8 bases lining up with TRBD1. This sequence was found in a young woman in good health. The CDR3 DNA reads TGTGCCAGCAGTTTGAAAGGACAGGGTGCCTTGATCACCGGGGAGCTGTTTTTT. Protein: CASSLKGQGALITGELFF.